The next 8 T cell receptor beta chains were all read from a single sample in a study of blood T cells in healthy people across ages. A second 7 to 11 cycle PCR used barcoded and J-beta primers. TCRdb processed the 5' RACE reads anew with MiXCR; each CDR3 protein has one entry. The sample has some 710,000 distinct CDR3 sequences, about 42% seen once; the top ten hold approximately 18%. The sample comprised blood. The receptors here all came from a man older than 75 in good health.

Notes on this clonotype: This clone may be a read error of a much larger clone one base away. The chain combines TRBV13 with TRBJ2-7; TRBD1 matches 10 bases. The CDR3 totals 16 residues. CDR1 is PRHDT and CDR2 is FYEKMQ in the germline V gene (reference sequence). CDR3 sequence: CANSLIGQGGNYEQYF. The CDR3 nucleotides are TGTGCCAACAGCTTAATTGGACAGGGGGGCAACTACGAGCAGTACTTC.

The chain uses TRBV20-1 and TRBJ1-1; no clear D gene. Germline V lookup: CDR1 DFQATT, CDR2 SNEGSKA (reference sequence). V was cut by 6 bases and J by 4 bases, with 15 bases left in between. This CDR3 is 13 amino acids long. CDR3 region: CSAIDLSGTEAFF. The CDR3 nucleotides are TGCAGTGCGATCGACCTCAGCGGCACTGAAGCTTTCTTT.

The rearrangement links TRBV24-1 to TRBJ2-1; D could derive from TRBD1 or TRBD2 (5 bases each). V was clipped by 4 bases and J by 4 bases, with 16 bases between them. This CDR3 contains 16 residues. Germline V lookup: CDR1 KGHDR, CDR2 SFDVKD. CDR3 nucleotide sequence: TGTGCCACCAGTGACCCACCGGGACCGGAGTACAATGAGCAGTTCTTC. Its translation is CATSDPPGPEYNEQFF.

The CDR3 protein is CSARDWFGQGDEQYF. The DNA of the CDR3 is TGCAGTGCTAGAGATTGGTTTGGCCAGGGAGACGAGCAGTACTTC. This rearrangement joins TRBV20-1 to TRBJ2-7; D assignment may be TRBD1 or TRBD2 (5 bases each). V lost 0 bases and J 5 bases, leaving 17 bases between the germline ends. Germline V gives CDR1 DFQATT, CDR2 SNEGSKA (reference sequence). The CDR3 has 15 amino acids.

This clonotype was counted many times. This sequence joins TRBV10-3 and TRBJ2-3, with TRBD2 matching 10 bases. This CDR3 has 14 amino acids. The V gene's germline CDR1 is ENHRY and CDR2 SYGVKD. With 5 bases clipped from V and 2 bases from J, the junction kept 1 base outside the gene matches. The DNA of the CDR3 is TGTGCCATCAGTCTAGCGGGAGACACAGATACGCAGTATTTT. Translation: CAISLAGDTDTQYF.

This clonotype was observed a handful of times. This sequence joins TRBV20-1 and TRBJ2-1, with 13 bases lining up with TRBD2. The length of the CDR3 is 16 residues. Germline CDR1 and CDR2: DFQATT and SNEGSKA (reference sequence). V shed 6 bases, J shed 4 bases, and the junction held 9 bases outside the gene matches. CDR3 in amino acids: CSANPRLAGGYNEQFF. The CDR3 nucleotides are TGCAGTGCCAACCCCAGACTAGCGGGAGGATACAATGAGCAGTTCTTC.

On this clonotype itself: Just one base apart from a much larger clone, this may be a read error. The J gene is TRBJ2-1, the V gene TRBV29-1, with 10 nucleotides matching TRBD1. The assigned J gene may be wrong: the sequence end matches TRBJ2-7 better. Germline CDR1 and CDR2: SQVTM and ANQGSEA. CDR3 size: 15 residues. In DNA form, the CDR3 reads TGCAGCGTAGACGCCGGGACAGGGGCCTACAATGAGCAGTACTTC. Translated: CSVDAGTGAYNEQYF.

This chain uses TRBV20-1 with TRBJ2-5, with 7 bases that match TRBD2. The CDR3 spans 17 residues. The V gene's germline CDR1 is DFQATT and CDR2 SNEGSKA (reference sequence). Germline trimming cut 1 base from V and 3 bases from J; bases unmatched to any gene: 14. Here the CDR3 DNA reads TGCAGTGCTAGAGTACCTCTAGCGGCGGATATCGAAGAGACCCAGTACTTC. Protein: CSARVPLAADIEETQYF.